This record looks at one TCR beta chain sequence and its context. This CDR3 is built from 17 residues. With 7 bases clipped from V and 4 bases from J, the junction kept 17 bases outside the gene matches. TCRdb passed the RT-PCR reads through MiXCR, listing each CDR3 protein once. The sample lists roughly 650,000 distinct CDR3 sequences, 12% to 15% seen once, with less than 9% in the top ten. This entry belongs to a study of response to subunit inactivated influenza vaccine. The clonotype was recovered from a man aged 45-65 years who received an inactivated influenza vaccine. Here the sequenced sample was PBMCs from blood, taken 14 to 15 days before vaccination. The chain has TRBV12-3 or TRBV12-4 and TRBJ2-5; TRBD2 matches 8 bases. The CDR3 is CASTDRPGGLGAETQYF. CDR3 nucleotides: TGTGCCAGCACCGACAGGCCCGGGGGACTAGGGGCAGAGACCCAGTACTTC.